The present TCR beta chain was sequenced within a study of identical twins. Each CDR3 protein is one row after TCRdb ran MiXCR on the 5' RACE reads. The table shows 700,000 to 950,000 distinct CDR3 sequences, with more than 9% occurring only once. Germline V gives CDR1 MGHRA, CDR2 YSYEKL. Trimming pared 3 bases from V and 3 bases from J, leaving 11 bases between. This CDR3 is built from 14 residues. These data were likewise used in another study, on yellow fever vaccine responses in identical twins.

The sample consisted of PBMCs. The chain employs TRBV4-1 and TRBJ1-1, with D perhaps TRBD1 (5 bases). This clonotype originated in a woman between 18 and 29 years old in good health. The CDR3 here is CASSHPGGDTEAFF. The CDR3 DNA is TGCGCCAGCAGCCATCCCGGGGGGGACACTGAAGCTTTCTTT.